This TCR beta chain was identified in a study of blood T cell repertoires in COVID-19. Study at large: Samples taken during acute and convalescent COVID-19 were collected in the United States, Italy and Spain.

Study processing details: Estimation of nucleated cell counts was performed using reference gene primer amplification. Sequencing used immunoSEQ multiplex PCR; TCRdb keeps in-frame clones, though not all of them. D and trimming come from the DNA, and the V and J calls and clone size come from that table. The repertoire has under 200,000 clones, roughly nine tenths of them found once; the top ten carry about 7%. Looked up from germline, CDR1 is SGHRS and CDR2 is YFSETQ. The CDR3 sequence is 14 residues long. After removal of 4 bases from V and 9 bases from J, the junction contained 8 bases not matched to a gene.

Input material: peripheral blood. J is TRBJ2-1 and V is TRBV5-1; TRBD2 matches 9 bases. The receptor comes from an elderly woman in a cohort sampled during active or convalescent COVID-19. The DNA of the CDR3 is TGCGCCAGCAGCAGGGTAGCGGGAGTAGGTGAGCAGTTCTTC. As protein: CASSRVAGVGEQFF.